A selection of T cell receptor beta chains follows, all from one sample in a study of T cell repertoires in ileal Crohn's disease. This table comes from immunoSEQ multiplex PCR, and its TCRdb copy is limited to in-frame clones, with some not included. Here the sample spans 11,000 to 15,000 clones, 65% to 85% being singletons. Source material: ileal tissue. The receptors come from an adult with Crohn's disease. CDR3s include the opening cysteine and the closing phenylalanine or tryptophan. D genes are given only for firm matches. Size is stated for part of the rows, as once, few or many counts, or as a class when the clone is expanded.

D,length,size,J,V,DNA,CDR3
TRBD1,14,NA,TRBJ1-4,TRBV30,TGTGCCTGGAGCCGGGACAGGGGGAATGAAAAACTGTTTTTT,CAWSRDRGNEKLFF
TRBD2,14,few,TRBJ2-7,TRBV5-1,TGCGCCAGCCGCGCCGGGACTAGTTACGTCGAGCAGTACTTC,CASRAGTSYVEQYF
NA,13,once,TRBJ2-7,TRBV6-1,TGTGCCAGCAGTCATACTAGGGATAGCGAGCAGTACTTC,CASSHTRDSEQYF
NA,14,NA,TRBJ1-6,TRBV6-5,TGTGCCAGCCGAGGGAGCTCCTATAATTCACCCCTCCACTTT,CASRGSSYNSPLHF
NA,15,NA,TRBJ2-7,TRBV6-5,TGTGCCAGCAGTCCAAACAGGGAGCGCGTCTACGAGCAGTACTTC,CASSPNRERVYEQYF
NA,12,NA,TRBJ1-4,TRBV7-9,TGTGCCGTAAAGGGCGGGAATGAAAAACTGTTTTTT,CAVKGGNEKLFF
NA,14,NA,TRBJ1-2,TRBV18,TGTGCCAGCTCACCAGCACGGTCTGAGAGTGGCTACACCTTC,CASSPARSESGYTF
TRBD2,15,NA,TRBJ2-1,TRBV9,TGTGCCAGCAGCGTTAGCGGGGGCTCCTACAATGAGCAGTTCTTC,CASSVSGGSYNEQFF
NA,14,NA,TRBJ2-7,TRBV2,TGTGCCAGCAGTGAGACGACAGCCTCCTACGAGCAGTACTTC,CASSETTASYEQYF
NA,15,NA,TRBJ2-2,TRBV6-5,TGTGCCAGCAGTTACGAGCAACTGAACACCGGGGAGCTGTTTTTT,CASSYEQLNTGELFF
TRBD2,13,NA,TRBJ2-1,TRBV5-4,TGTGCCAGCAGCTGGGAGGGCTACAATGAGCAGTTCTTC,CASSWEGYNEQFF
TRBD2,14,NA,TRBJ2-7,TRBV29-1,TGCAGCGTTGGGGTTAGCGGGAGCTCCTACGAGCAGTACTTC,CSVGVSGSSYEQYF
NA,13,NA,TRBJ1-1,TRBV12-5,TGTGCTAGTGCTAAGGACACGAGCCCTGAAGCTTTCTTT,CASAKDTSPEAFF
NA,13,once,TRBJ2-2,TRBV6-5,TGTGCCAGCAGTGGACCCGGGGCCGGGGAGCTGTTTTTT,CASSGPGAGELFF
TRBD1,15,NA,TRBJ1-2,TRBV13,TGTGCCAGCAGCTTTTCTGACAGGGAGAACTATGGCTACACCTTC,CASSFSDRENYGYTF
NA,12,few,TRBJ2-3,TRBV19,TGTGCCAGTAAGGAGTCCACAGATACGCAGTATTTT,CASKESTDTQYF
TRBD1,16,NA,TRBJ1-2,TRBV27,TGTGCCAGCAGTTCTAACCGACAGGGGACCCTCTATGGCTACACCTTC,CASSSNRQGTLYGYTF
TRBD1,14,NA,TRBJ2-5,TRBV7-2,TGTGCCAGCAGCCGGACAGGGGGAGGAGAGACCCAGTACTTC,CASSRTGGGETQYF
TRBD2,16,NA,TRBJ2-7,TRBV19,TGTGCCAGTAGTCCACGAGCGGGACTAGCCTCCTACGAGCAGTACTTC,CASSPRAGLASYEQYF
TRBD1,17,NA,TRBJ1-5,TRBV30,TGTGCCTGGAGTGGAGGTCCCGGGACAGGGGCTAATCAGCCCCAGCATTTT,CAWSGGPGTGANQPQHF
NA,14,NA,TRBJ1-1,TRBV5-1,TGCGCCAGCAGCTTGGCCAGGGCAGCCACTGAAGCTTTCTTT,CASSLARAATEAFF
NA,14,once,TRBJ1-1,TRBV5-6,TGTGCCAGCAGCTTCCTAGACAGCCAGTACACGGCTTTCTTT,CASSFLDSQYTAFF
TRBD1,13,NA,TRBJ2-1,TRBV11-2,TGTGCCAGCAGCTTAGATAGGACAGGAATTAAGTTCTTC,CASSLDRTGIKFF
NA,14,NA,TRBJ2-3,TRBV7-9,TGTGCCAGCAGCACGAGTACTAGCACAGATACGCAGTATTTT,CASSTSTSTDTQYF
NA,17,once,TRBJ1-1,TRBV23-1,TGCGCCAGCAGTCATGGGAGGGCCCCCTCAGTGAACACTGAAGCTTTCTTT,CASSHGRAPSVNTEAFF
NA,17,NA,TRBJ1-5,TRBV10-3,TGTGCCATCAGTGAGTTCTCAGGGGTTTATAGCAATCAGCCCCAGCATTTT,CAISEFSGVYSNQPQHF
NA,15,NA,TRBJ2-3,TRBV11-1,TGTGCCAGCAGCCCCAATCAGGTTAGCACAGATACGCAGTATTTT,CASSPNQVSTDTQYF
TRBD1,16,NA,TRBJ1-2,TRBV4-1,TGCGCCAGCAGCCAGGAAAACCGGGACAGGGGTCAAGGCTACACCTTC,CASSQENRDRGQGYTF
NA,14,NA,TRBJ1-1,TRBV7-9,TGTGCCAGCAGCTGGCAGACAGGTAACACTGAAGCTTTCTTT,CASSWQTGNTEAFF
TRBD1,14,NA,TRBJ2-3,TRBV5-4,TGTGCCAGCAGCAAGGGACAGGGGACAGATACGCAGTATTTT,CASSKGQGTDTQYF
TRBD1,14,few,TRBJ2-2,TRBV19,TGTGCCAGTAAAGGGACAGGTAACACCGGGGAGCTGTTTTTT,CASKGTGNTGELFF
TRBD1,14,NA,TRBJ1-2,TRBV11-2,TGTGCCAGCAGCTTTTCGGGACAGGGCTATGGCTACACCTTC,CASSFSGQGYGYTF
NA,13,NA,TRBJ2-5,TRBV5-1,TGCGCCAGCAGCCTCCCCAGGCAAGAGACCCAGTACTTC,CASSLPRQETQYF
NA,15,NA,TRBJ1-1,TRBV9,TGTGCCAGCAGCGTAGAATGGACAGTAAACACTGAAGCTTTCTTT,CASSVEWTVNTEAFF
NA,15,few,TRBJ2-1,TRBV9,TGTGCCAGCAGCGTAACAGAGGGAGTTGGCAATGAGCAGTTCTTC,CASSVTEGVGNEQFF
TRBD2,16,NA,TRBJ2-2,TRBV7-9,TGTGCCAGCAACTCGGGAGGGATACACACCATGGTACAGCTGTTTTTT,CASNSGGIHTMVQLFF
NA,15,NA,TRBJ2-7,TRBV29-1,TGCAGCGTTGCTCGGGTTAAGGCAGGGTCCCACGAGCAGTACTTC,CSVARVKAGSHEQYF
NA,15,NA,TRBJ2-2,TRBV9,TGTGCCAGCAGCGTAGTGGGGAGGTACACCGGGGAGCTGTTTTTT,CASSVVGRYTGELFF
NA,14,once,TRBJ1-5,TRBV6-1,TGTGCCAGCAGTGAAGGTGGCGGGCCCCCGGCCCAGCATTTT,CASSEGGGPPAQHF
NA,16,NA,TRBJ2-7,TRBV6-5,TGTGCCAGCAGTTACCAGACAGGGCGGGGGGCCTACGAGCAGTACTTC,CASSYQTGRGAYEQYF